These 10 T cell receptor beta chains were all obtained from the same sample, sequenced in a study of blood T cell repertoires in COVID-19. Using immunoSEQ multiplex PCR, the repertoire was profiled, and TCRdb retains in-frame clones only, with some absent. In the table there are about 100,000 clones, about 85% of which are singletons. The source material was peripheral blood. All receptors come from a man aged 50 or older with active or convalescent COVID-19.

This clone was seen repeatedly, ten times or more. J is TRBJ2-2 and V is TRBV5-1; perhaps TRBD2 as D (7 bases). In germline, CDR1 is SGHRS, CDR2 YFSETQ. This CDR3 region has 16 residues. Trimming took off 0 bases at V and 4 bases at J, with 13 bases between the two ends. The CDR3 DNA reads TGCGCCAGCAGCTTGGATGCGGGGGCGGCCACCGGGGAGCTGTTTTTT. Its protein is CASSLDAGAATGELFF.

This chain uses TRBV11-3 with TRBJ1-6; D is undetermined. The germline V and J ends were trimmed by 1 base and 7 bases, with 8 bases remaining between them. In germline, CDR1 is SGHNT, CDR2 YENEEA. The CDR3 totals 14 residues. The CDR3 spells CASSLGELNSPLHF. The CDR3 DNA reads TGTGCCAGCAGCTTAGGGGAGTTAAATTCACCCCTCCACTTT.

The chain carries TRBV6-5 and TRBJ1-3; D perhaps matches TRBD1 (6 bases). This CDR3 is 14 amino acids long. V gave up 5 bases and J gave up 2 bases, with 10 bases separating them. Germline loops: CDR1 MNHEY, CDR2 SVGAGI. CDR3 sequence reads: CASSNTGPGNTIYF. CDR3 bases: TGTGCCAGCAGTAACACAGGGCCTGGAAACACCATATATTTT.

CDR3 region: CASSLIQRGPNEQFF. In nucleotides, the CDR3 is TGTGCCAGCAGCTTGATCCAGCGGGGCCCCAATGAGCAGTTCTTC. This chain links TRBV5-4 with TRBJ2-1; TRBD2 aligns across 7 bases. The V segment lost 1 base and the J segment 6 bases; nucleotides outside the gene matches: 7. CDR3 length: 15 residues. Germline V gene data show CDR1 as SGHNT and CDR2 as YYREEE (reference sequence).

This clone has only one observation. The rearrangement links TRBV9 to TRBJ2-2; D may be TRBD2 (6 bases). The CDR3 is made up of 15 amino acids. V lost 4 bases and J lost 0, with 10 bases in between. Germline V gene sequence: CDR1 SGDLS, CDR2 YYNGEE. CDR3 bases: TGTGCCAGCAGCTACGGGACTCCGAACACCGGGGAGCTGTTTTTT. Translating it yields CASSYGTPNTGELFF.

V and J are TRBV29-1 and TRBJ2-2; TRBD2 matches at 11 bases. The junction had 8 bases not matched to a gene; V was cut back by 6 bases and J by 5 bases. Germline V lookup: CDR1 SQVTM, CDR2 ANQGSEA. The CDR3 runs to 15 residues. CDR3 loop: CSVHAGTSGTGELFF. The CDR3 DNA follows: TGCAGCGTCCATGCCGGGACTAGCGGAACCGGGGAGCTGTTTTTT.

Of note for this clone: Other DNA sequences from this sample encode an identical CDR3 as well. The chain combines TRBV12-3 or TRBV12-4 with TRBJ2-6; D is ambiguous. Trimming took 6 bases from V and 1 from J, leaving 4 bases between them. This CDR3 region has 13 residues. This CDR3 reads CASSLSGANVLTF. CDR3 DNA sequence: TGTGCCAGCAGCTTGTCTGGGGCCAACGTCCTGACTTTC.

The chain uses TRBV5-6 and TRBJ2-1; D is ambiguous. Trimming took off 4 bases at V and 9 bases at J, with 11 bases between the two ends. CDR3 length equals 12 residues. The germline V gene encodes CDR1 SGHDT and CDR2 YYEEEE. CDR3 in DNA: TGTGCCAGCAGCAGAGAACGGGTTGAGCAGTTCTTC. Its translation is CASSRERVEQFF.

As to this clone: Distinct nucleotide sequences in the sample also encode this CDR3. CDR3 in DNA: TGTGCCAGCAGTCCGAGGGGGCAGGAGACCCAGTACTTC. This translates into CASSPRGQETQYF. The chain joins TRBV3-1 (or the pseudogene TRBV3-2) to TRBJ2-5; TRBD1 agrees at 7 bases. The V segment lost 6 bases and the J segment 5 bases; nucleotides outside the gene matches: 6. Germline values: CDR1 LGHDT, CDR2 YNNKEL (reference sequence). CDR3 length equals 13 residues.

This chain connects TRBV28 to TRBJ2-3; 7 nucleotides align to TRBD1. The CDR3 consists of 14 residues. Trimming at V came to 5 bases and at J to 5 bases, leaving 7 bases not matched to a gene. Germline CDR1 is MDHEN and CDR2 is SYDVKM. The CDR3 reads CASSIRGLEDTQYF. The CDR3 DNA reads as TGTGCCAGCAGTATCAGGGGGTTAGAAGATACGCAGTATTTT.